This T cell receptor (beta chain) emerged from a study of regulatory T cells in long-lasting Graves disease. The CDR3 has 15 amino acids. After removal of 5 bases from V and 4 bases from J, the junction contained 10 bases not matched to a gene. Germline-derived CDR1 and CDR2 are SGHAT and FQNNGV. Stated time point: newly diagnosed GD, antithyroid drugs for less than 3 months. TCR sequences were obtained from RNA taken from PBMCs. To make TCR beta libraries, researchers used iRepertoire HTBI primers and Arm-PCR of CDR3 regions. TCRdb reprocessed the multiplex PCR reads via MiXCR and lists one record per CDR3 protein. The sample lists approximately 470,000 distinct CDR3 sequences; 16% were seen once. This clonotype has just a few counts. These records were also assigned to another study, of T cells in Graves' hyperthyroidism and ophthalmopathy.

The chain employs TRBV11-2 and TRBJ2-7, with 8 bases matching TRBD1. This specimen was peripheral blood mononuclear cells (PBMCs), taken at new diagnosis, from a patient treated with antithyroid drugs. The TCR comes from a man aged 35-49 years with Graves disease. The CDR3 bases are TGTGCCAGCAGCACCCAGGACAGGGTAGATTACGAGCAGTACTTC. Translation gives CASSTQDRVDYEQYF.